These 23 T cell receptor beta chains came from one sample sequenced in a study of T cell responses to AZD1222 COVID-19 vaccine (dated by TCRdb to about 2021). The library was obtained by the immunoSEQ multiplex PCR assay. TCRdb took over this immuneACCESS table, retaining in-frame rearrangements with V and J assigned. Such tables are incomplete; in checked studies, under half of the missing clones stem from an unresolved V gene, and the remainder is unexplained. This sample has about 200,000 clones in its table, and approximately 92% of those were observed once. The ten biggest clones cover approximately 1.4% of the sample. What this sample's time point label stands for: baseline before first vaccination. The source material was peripheral blood, sampled on day 0 of AZD1222 vaccination. The receptors here all came from an adult in good health.

This chain uses TRBV11-1 with TRBJ2-3, with D perhaps given as TRBD1 or TRBD2 (6 bases each). From germline, CDR1 is SGHAT and CDR2 FQDESV (reference sequence). CDR3 length equals 14 residues. V was shortened by 3 bases and J by 6 bases, with 13 bases between the two germline ends. The CDR3 loop is CASSFRRGPDTQYF. CDR3 in DNA: TGTGCCAGCAGCTTCCGACGGGGGCCCGATACGCAGTATTTT.

V usage is TRBV6-1 and J usage is TRBJ1-1; D may be TRBD1 (6 bases). The germline V gene has CDR1 MNHNS and CDR2 SASEGT. The CDR3 runs 16 residues. The V gene lost 3 bases and the J gene lost 4 bases, with 18 bases spanning the gap. The CDR3 DNA sequence: TGTGCCAGCAGTGACTGGGACACCCGAAGCGGCACTGAAGCTTTCTTT. This encodes CASSDWDTRSGTEAFF.

The chain joins TRBV4-1 to TRBJ1-2; TRBD1 matches 8 bases. CDR1 is MGHRA and CDR2 is YSYEKL in the germline V gene. CDR3 length: 15 amino acids. J gave up 3 bases and V 0 bases, and 3 bases lay outside the gene matches. The DNA of the CDR3 is TGCGCCAGCAGCCAAGAGACAGGGGCAGACTATGGCTACACCTTC. Its protein is CASSQETGADYGYTF.

The chain links TRBV24-1 to TRBJ2-1; D is possibly TRBD1 (6 bases). Trimming took 9 bases from V and 7 from J, leaving 30 bases between them. The CDR3 runs to 18 residues. Per germline, CDR1 KGHDR and CDR2 SFDVKD. As DNA, the CDR3 is TGTGCCACCCAGTGGTCCCGCAGGGGTGGAATGTCAGGGAATGAGCAGTTCTTC. Amino acids: CATQWSRRGGMSGNEQFF.

V usage is TRBV4-3 and J usage is TRBJ2-7, with D possibly being TRBD2 (6 bases). Germline-derived CDR1 and CDR2 are LGHNA and YSLEER. The germline V and J ends were trimmed by 1 base and 1 base, with 8 bases remaining between them. This CDR3 has 14 residues. The DNA of the CDR3 is TGCGCCAGCAGCCAAGGGAGGGGATCCTACGAGCAGTACTTC. It codes for CASSQGRGSYEQYF.

This chain connects TRBV24-1 to TRBJ2-7; D is ambiguous. The germline CDR1 and CDR2 sequences are KGHDR and SFDVKD. The CDR3 sequence is 13 residues long. V lost 2 bases and J lost 5, with 9 bases in between. The CDR3 region is CATSDSSIDEQYF. CDR3 DNA sequence: TGTGCCACCAGTGATTCGAGTATCGACGAGCAGTACTTC.

The rearrangement uses TRBV7-9 and TRBJ1-2, with 9 bases that match TRBD1. This CDR3 comprises 14 residues. Germline assignment: CDR1 SEHNR and CDR2 FQNEAQ (reference sequence). The trim removed 4 bases at V and 12 bases at J, leaving 12 bases unmatched. This CDR3 reads CASSSGTGSPRDTF. The DNA for the CDR3 is TGTGCCAGCAGCTCCGGGACAGGGTCCCCTAGGGACACCTTC.

The rearrangement uses TRBV28 and TRBJ1-5; 10 nucleotides agree with TRBD1. Unmatched junction bases numbered 5, after V lost 7 bases and J lost 2 bases. CDR3 size: 15 residues. From germline, CDR1 is MDHEN and CDR2 SYDVKM. CDR3 region: CASTRQGAGNQPQHF. The DNA for the CDR3 is TGTGCCAGCACTAGACAGGGGGCAGGCAATCAGCCCCAGCATTTT.

V usage is TRBV30 and J usage is TRBJ2-2; D is undetermined. V was trimmed by 6 bases and J by 1 base, leaving 12 bases between them. Germline CDR1 reads GTSNPN; CDR2 reads SVGIG (reference sequence). The length of the CDR3 is 14 residues. The CDR3 region has the DNA TGTGCCTGCTTGGGGAAGGTGAACACCGGGGAGCTGTTTTTT. Translation gives CACLGKVNTGELFF.

The chain joins TRBV6-6 to TRBJ1-4, with D unresolved. Germline-derived CDR1 and CDR2 are MNHNY and SVGAGI (reference sequence). V lost 5 bases, J lost 8 bases, and 24 bases lay in between. This CDR3 comprises 17 residues. CDR3 sequence: CASSPTTWKGVGEKLFF. The CDR3 DNA is TGTGCCAGCAGTCCCACAACATGGAAGGGAGTGGGCGAAAAACTGTTTTTT.

The CDR3 DNA reads TGCGCCAGCAGTAAATCGGGACATCGGAACACTGAAGCTTTCTTT. Translating gives CASSKSGHRNTEAFF. V and J are TRBV10-1 and TRBJ1-1; TRBD1 is a possible D gene (6 bases). The CDR3 runs to 15 residues. Trimming stripped 5 bases from V and 1 base from J, with 14 bases between. Germline CDR1 reads WNHNN; CDR2 reads SYGVQD (reference sequence).

The V and J genes are TRBV5-1 and TRBJ2-7; D remains unclear. The CDR3 runs 13 residues. The V end lost 2 bases, the J end lost 3 bases, and 9 bases lay between the germline ends. Germline CDR1 reads SGHRS; CDR2 reads YFSETQ. The CDR3 reads CASSLPASYEQYF. CDR3 nucleotide sequence: TGCGCCAGCAGCTTACCGGCAAGCTACGAGCAGTACTTC.

The chain is built from TRBV30 and TRBJ1-2, with 8 nucleotides matching TRBD1. The CDR3 covers 14 residues. Germline V lookup: CDR1 GTSNPN, CDR2 SVGIG (reference sequence). Trimming removed 2 bases from V and 4 bases from J; junction bases left unmatched: 6. The CDR3 DNA reads TGTGCCTGGAGTCCCGGGACAGGAGCCTATGGCTACACCTTC. Translated, it gives CAWSPGTGAYGYTF.

This clone appeared a single time. This chain links TRBV7-2 with TRBJ1-5, with D hard to call. The CDR3 sequence is 13 residues long. From germline, CDR1 is SGHTA and CDR2 FQGNSA. V lost 5 bases and J lost 1, with 6 bases in between. The CDR3 loop reads CASSLNSNQPQHF. In nucleotides, the CDR3 is TGTGCCAGCAGCCTAAACAGCAATCAGCCCCAGCATTTT.

This chain uses TRBV7-2 with TRBJ2-7; 7 bases map to TRBD2. The trim removed 2 bases at V and 5 bases at J, leaving 9 bases unmatched. Germline loops: CDR1 SGHTA, CDR2 FQGNSA. The CDR3 totals 15 residues. CDR3 protein: CASSLSIAGRDEQYF. The CDR3 nucleotides read TGTGCCAGCAGCTTAAGTATAGCGGGCCGTGACGAGCAGTACTTC.

The chain couples TRBV4-1 to TRBJ1-4, with D perhaps TRBD1 (6 bases). Between the trimmed V and J ends, which lost 0 bases and 8 bases, there was a span of 16 bases. The CDR3 sequence is 16 residues long. The germline gives CDR1 MGHRA, CDR2 YSYEKL. Written as DNA, the CDR3 is TGCGCCAGCAGCCAAGAGCGGGGGCAGAGTAGGGAAAAACTGTTTTTT. This sequence encodes CASSQERGQSREKLFF.

This chain connects TRBV19 to TRBJ2-5, with 7 nucleotides matching TRBD2. Germline CDR1 and CDR2: LNHDA and SQIVND (reference sequence). Unmatched junction bases numbered 8, after V lost 3 bases and J lost 4 bases. The CDR3 loop spans 15 amino acids. The CDR3 DNA sequence: TGTGCCAGTAGTATGGGGACTACCCTCCGAGAGACCCAGTACTTC. Translating gives CASSMGTTLRETQYF. The complete variable domain, with remaining parts taken from reference TRBV19 and TRBJ2-5, reads DGGITQSPKYLFRKEGQNVTLSCEQNLNHDAMYWYRQDPGQGLRLIYYSQIVNDFQKGDIAEGYSVSREKKESFPLTVTSAQKNPTAFYLCASSMGTTLRETQYFGPGTRLLVL.

The CDR3 protein is CASSSGRKNIQYF. The CDR3 DNA reads TGTGCCAGCAGCTCGGGACGAAAAAACATTCAGTACTTC. V gene TRBV11-2 combines with J gene TRBJ2-4; D may match TRBD1 or TRBD2 (5 bases each). The CDR3 has 13 amino acids. Trimming left V 4 bases short and J 4 bases short, with 8 bases between. Germline lookup yields CDR1 SGHAT and CDR2 FQNNGV.

V usage is TRBV6-5 and J usage is TRBJ2-1; D tentatively reads TRBD1 or TRBD2 (7 bases each). The CDR3 loop spans 13 amino acids. The V end was cut by 9 bases, the J end by 10 bases, with 19 bases between. Per germline, CDR1 MNHEY and CDR2 SVGAGI. CDR3 DNA sequence: TGTGCCAGTAACGCAGGGGGGGCACGGGAGCAGTTCTTC. Translation: CASNAGGAREQFF.

The CDR3 bases are TGTGCCAGCAGCTTACCGGGCAGGGGATACGGGGAGCTGTTTTTT. Residues: CASSLPGRGYGELFF. This rearrangement joins TRBV7-2 to TRBJ2-2, with a tentative D call TRBD1 (6 bases). The CDR3 is 15 residues long. V gave up 2 bases and J gave up 7 bases, with 14 bases separating them. The germline V gene has CDR1 SGHTA and CDR2 FQGNSA. The full variable domain, its missing parts supplied by reference TRBV7-2 and TRBJ2-2, is GAGVSQSPSNKVTEKGKDVELRCDPISGHTALYWYRQSLGQGLEFLIYFQGNSAPDKSGLPSDRFSAERTGGSVSTLTIQRTQQEDSAVYLCASSLPGRGYGELFFGEGSRLTVL.

The table lists this clone with a count of one. The chain carries TRBV2 and TRBJ2-3; a possible D gene is TRBD1 (5 bases). Trimming stripped 8 bases from V and 2 bases from J, with 11 bases between. Germline CDR1 is SNHLY and CDR2 is FYNNEI. CDR3 size: 13 residues. CDR3 residues: CASAWGITDTQYF. Here the CDR3 DNA reads TGTGCCAGCGCATGGGGCATCACAGATACGCAGTATTTT.

The chain links TRBV7-9 to TRBJ2-2; D remains ambiguous. The CDR3 extends over 11 amino acids. Trimming removed 5 bases from V and 5 bases from J, with 3 bases in between. Looked up from germline, CDR1 is SEHNR and CDR2 is FQNEAQ (reference sequence). The chain's CDR3 is CASSKTGELFF. The CDR3 coding sequence is TGTGCCAGCAGCAAAACCGGGGAGCTGTTTTTT.

V is TRBV6-5 and J is TRBJ2-1; D is perhaps TRBD1 or TRBD2 (5 bases each). With 2 bases removed from V and 0 bases from J, the gap between germline ends came to 8 bases. Germline V gene lookup returns CDR1 MNHEY and CDR2 SVGAGI. The CDR3 contains 15 residues. CDR3 coding DNA: TGTGCCAGCAGTTACACAGGAGGCTCCTACAATGAGCAGTTCTTC. As protein: CASSYTGGSYNEQFF.